These T cell receptor beta chains were read from a single sample in a study of blood T cell repertoires in COVID-19. The repertoire was sequenced with immunoSEQ multiplex PCR; TCRdb's copy has only in-frame clones and lacks some. This table holds 95,000 to 110,000 clones, around 90% found once. Material for sequencing was peripheral blood. These receptors were obtained from a woman of 80 years or more in a cohort sampled during active COVID-19. The CDR3 runs from the conserved cysteine through the conserved F or W. A D gene is named only where the DNA matches it firmly. Clone size is shown for a subset of rows, as once, few, many or a class of expanded clone.

TRBJ2-5 | . | TRBV28 | . | TGTGCCAGCAGTTCCGGACAGAAAGAGACCCAGTACTTC | CASSSGQKETQYF
TRBJ1-4 | . | TRBV19 | . | TGTGCCAGCGCAGGACAGCTTAATGAAAAACTGTTTTTT | CASAGQLNEKLFF
TRBJ1-6 | TRBD1 | TRBV7-2 | . | TGTGCCGCGGGTATCGGGACAGGGAATTCACCCCTCCACTTT | CAAGIGTGNSPLHF
TRBJ1-2 | TRBD1 | TRBV5-8 | . | TGTGCCAGCAGCTTAGGGACAGGGGATGGCTACACCTTC | CASSLGTGDGYTF
TRBJ2-2 | TRBD2 | TRBV10-3 | . | TGTGCCATCAGTGAGTCGAGCGGGAGCACCGGGGAGCTGTTTTTT | CAISESSGSTGELFF
TRBJ1-4 | TRBD1 | TRBV5-1 | . | TGCGCCAGCAGCTTGGATTGGACAGGGGCGAAAACTAATGAAAAACTGTTTTTT | CASSLDWTGAKTNEKLFF
TRBJ1-3 | . | TRBV19 | . | TGTGCCAGTAGTATCCAGAACACCATATATTTT | CASSIQNTIYF
TRBJ2-3 | TRBD2 | TRBV5-1 | once | TGCGCCAGCAGTCCTCGCGGGGGAAACACAGATACGCAGTATTTT | CASSPRGGNTDTQYF
TRBJ2-3 | TRBD2 | TRBV11-2 | . | TGTGCCAGCAGCTTAGGGCTAGCGGGAGAGGTAGATACGCAGTATTTT | CASSLGLAGEVDTQYF
TRBJ1-1 | . | TRBV3-1/TRBV3-2 | . | TGTGCCAGCAGCCAAGATGCCCTAGGCAACACTGAAGCTTTCTTT | CASSQDALGNTEAFF
TRBJ1-5 | . | TRBV19 | once | TGTGCCAGTACGACCAGGGTACGCAATCAGCCCCAGCATTTT | CASTTRVRNQPQHF
TRBJ2-5 | . | TRBV6-6 | once | TGTGCCAGCAGTTCAGGGTATCAAGAGACCCAGTACTTC | CASSSGYQETQYF
TRBJ2-1 | TRBD2 | TRBV5-1 | once | TGCGCCAGCAGCCCCGGGACTAGCGGGAGCAATGAGCAGTTCTTC | CASSPGTSGSNEQFF
TRBJ1-4 | . | TRBV9 | . | TGTGCCAGCAGCGCCCAGTCCGGTAGCAATGAAAAACTGTTTTTT | CASSAQSGSNEKLFF
TRBJ1-4 | . | TRBV28 | . | TGTGCCAGCAGTTCAGCCGGGGGATCGATAGACAATTCTTTAATAGAAAAACTGTTTTTT | CASSSAGGSIDNSLIEKLFF
TRBJ1-1 | . | TRBV7-2 | . | TGTGCCAGCAGCGAGGGGAACACTGAAGCTTTCTTT | CASSEGNTEAFF
TRBJ1-6 | TRBD1 | TRBV18 | . | TGTGCCAGCTCCCTTGACAGGGCAGGCCATAATTCACCCCTCCACTTT | CASSLDRAGHNSPLHF
TRBJ1-2 | TRBD1 | TRBV7-9 | . | TGTGCCAGCAGCTTTCACGGAGACAGGGGCTATGGCTACACCTTC | CASSFHGDRGYGYTF
TRBJ2-1 | . | TRBV5-1 | once | TGCGCCAGCAGCCCTCCGACTAGTTTCGGTCTTGAGCAGTTCTTC | CASSPPTSFGLEQFF
TRBJ2-7 | TRBD2 | TRBV7-9 | few | TGTGCCAGCAGCCGGAGCGGGAGCTCCTACGAGCAGTACTTC | CASSRSGSSYEQYF
TRBJ2-6 | . | TRBV4-1 | . | TGCGCCAGCAGGACACTGGCTGCGGGATCTACTGGGGCCAACGTCCTGACTTTC | CASRTLAAGSTGANVLTF
TRBJ1-3 | TRBD1 | TRBV7-9 | . | TGTGCCAGCAGCCTAAATCTAGGGGGCAAGACTGGAAACACCATATATTTT | CASSLNLGGKTGNTIYF
TRBJ1-1 | TRBD1 | TRBV28 | . | TGTGCCAGCTCCCAGTTAGACAGGGCGAACACTGAAGCTTTCTTT | CASSQLDRANTEAFF
TRBJ1-2 | . | TRBV12-3/TRBV12-4 | . | TGTGCCAGCAGTTTAGGTGGGGAGAATACGGTGGCCTTC | CASSLGGENTVAF
TRBJ1-1 | TRBD1 | TRBV5-4 | . | TGTGCCAGCAGCGACTATCCCGGGACAGGAGAAAACACTGAAGCTTTCTTT | CASSDYPGTGENTEAFF
TRBJ2-1 | . | TRBV10-3 | . | TGTGCCATCAGTGAGGCCGGACAGCGACACAATGAGCAGTTCTTC | CAISEAGQRHNEQFF
TRBJ2-1 | TRBD2 | TRBV5-1 | . | TGCGCCAGCAGCTTGGTTTCTAGCGGGACCTACAATGAGCAGTTCTTC | CASSLVSSGTYNEQFF
TRBJ2-1 | TRBD1 | TRBV19 | . | TGTGCCAGTAGCCTAGTCTCTACAGGGGTCTCCTACAATGAGCAGTTCTTC | CASSLVSTGVSYNEQFF
TRBJ1-4 | TRBD1 | TRBV3-1/TRBV3-2 | once | TGTGCCAGCAGTCCTAGGACAGGGGGGGGTGAAAAACTGTTTTTT | CASSPRTGGGEKLFF
TRBJ2-5 | . | TRBV9 | . | TGTGCCAGCAGCGCAGGCGGCTGGGGGGTAGAGACCCAGTACTTC | CASSAGGWGVETQYF
TRBJ2-1 | . | TRBV24-1 | . | TGTGCCACCAGTGCCAATACCGGGACAAGGTACAATGAGCAGTTCTTC | CATSANTGTRYNEQFF
TRBJ2-2 | . | TRBV7-9 | . | TGTGCCAGCAGCCCCCCTAGGTCAGACACCGGGGAGCTGTTTTTT | CASSPPRSDTGELFF
TRBJ2-4 | . | TRBV11-2 | . | TGTGCCAGCAGCATTCTTCAGGGATCCAAAAACATTCAGTACTTC | CASSILQGSKNIQYF
TRBJ1-1 | TRBD1 | TRBV15 | . | TGTGCCACCAGACGGGGACAGGGGAACACTGAAGCTTTCTTT | CATRRGQGNTEAFF
TRBJ1-5 | . | TRBV3-1/TRBV3-2 | . | TGTGCCAGCAGCCAGGCAGACAATCAGCCCCAGCATTTT | CASSQADNQPQHF
TRBJ1-6 | . | TRBV18 | . | TGTGCCAGCTCACCTTACCAGGCCGATTATAATTCACCCCTCCACTTT | CASSPYQADYNSPLHF
TRBJ2-3 | . | TRBV20-1 | . | TGCAGTGCCCAGGCCCAGGATACGCAGTATTTT | CSAQAQDTQYF
TRBJ2-7 | TRBD1 | TRBV4-1 | . | TGCGCCAGCAGCCATTTGGACAGGGACTACGAGCAGTACTTC | CASSHLDRDYEQYF
TRBJ1-3 | . | TRBV2 | . | TGTGCCAGCAGTGACGCGGGAAACACCATATATTTT | CASSDAGNTIYF
TRBJ1-5 | . | TRBV7-9 | . | TGTGCCAGCAGCTTAGAGGGGGTAAGCAATCAGCCCCAGCATTTT | CASSLEGVSNQPQHF
TRBJ2-1 | TRBD2 | TRBV11-2 | . | TGTGCCAGCAGCTTAGTTACTAGCGGCAATGAGCAGTTCTTC | CASSLVTSGNEQFF
TRBJ2-2 | TRBD2 | TRBV29-1 | . | TGCAGCGTTGCGGGACTAGCGGGGGGGACCGGGGAGCTGTTTTTT | CSVAGLAGGTGELFF
TRBJ2-5 | . | TRBV10-2 | . | TGCGCCAGCAGTGACCCCTTTAGGCCTCGGGGGGCGACCCAGTACTTC | CASSDPFRPRGATQYF
TRBJ1-5 | . | TRBV5-6 | few | TGTGCCAGCAGCCAATGGGGGGTCCAGGTGCAGCCCCAGCATTTT | CASSQWGVQVQPQHF
TRBJ2-1 | TRBD2 | TRBV7-7 | . | TGTGCTAGCAGCTTAGATTTGGGGGGGACCAATGAGCAGTTCTTC | CASSLDLGGTNEQFF
TRBJ1-3 | . | TRBV3-1/TRBV3-2 | . | TGTGCCAGCAGCCAAGTAACAGGGACTGGAAACACCATATATTTT | CASSQVTGTGNTIYF
TRBJ1-1 | . | TRBV6-5 | . | TGTGCCAGCAGTTACCTAATAGCGGGGGCGAACACTGAAGCTTTCTTT | CASSYLIAGANTEAFF
TRBJ2-2 | TRBD1 | TRBV6-2/TRBV6-3 | once | TGTGCCAGCAGTTACGGGGACAGACCCGGGGAGCTGTTTTTT | CASSYGDRPGELFF
TRBJ2-2 | TRBD2 | TRBV7-2 | . | TGTGCCAGCAGCTCTAGCGGGAGGGGCACCGGGGAGCTGTTTTTT | CASSSSGRGTGELFF
TRBJ1-5 | . | TRBV19 | . | TGTGCCAGTAATCAGGGGTCCTTGCCCCAGCATTTT | CASNQGSLPQHF
TRBJ2-2 | TRBD2 | TRBV5-1 | . | TGCGCCAGCAGCTCTAGCGGGGGGGCGACCGGGGAGCTGTTTTTT | CASSSSGGATGELFF
TRBJ2-5 | TRBD2 | TRBV7-3 | . | TGTGCCAGCAGCTTAAGTGGTAGCGGGGGGGCCTGGGAGACCCAGTACTTC | CASSLSGSGGAWETQYF
TRBJ1-1 | TRBD1 | TRBV24-1 | . | TGTGCCACCAGTGATTCCCCCGACAGGGAGAACACTGAAGCTTTCTTT | CATSDSPDRENTEAFF
TRBJ2-3 | TRBD2 | TRBV28 | . | TGTGCCAGCAGTTTATCGGGACTAGCGGGGACTAGCACAGATACGCAGTATTTT | CASSLSGLAGTSTDTQYF
TRBJ2-7 | . | TRBV7-2 | . | TGTGCCAGCAGCTTAGCGCTGGGAGGCTACGAGCAGTACTTC | CASSLALGGYEQYF
TRBJ1-1 | . | TRBV10-1 | few | TGCGCCAGCAGTTCTAGGGAGACTGAAGCTTTCTTT | CASSSRETEAFF
TRBJ1-2 | TRBD1 | TRBV30 | . | TGTGCCTGGAGCCGGGACAGGGGTAACTATGGCTACACCTTC | CAWSRDRGNYGYTF